A single T cell receptor beta chain is shown here with its context. CDR1 and CDR2 from the germline V gene are MNHEY and SMNVEV (reference sequence). Losses at the gene ends were 3 bases for V and 4 bases for J; bases not matched to a gene: 16. The CDR3 is 18 amino acids. TCRdb re-derived calls from the RT-PCR reads in MiXCR, one entry per CDR3 protein. This sample yields about 700,000 distinct CDR3 sequences, of which 13% to 15% are seen a single time; about 3.6% belongs to the top ten. This clonotype was sampled from a female donor in good health, serving as a healthy control. This sequence joins TRBV27 and TRBJ2-3; 7 bases map to TRBD1. The sample consisted of memory CD4+ T cells from blood. CDR3 amino acids: CASSFASRGRTTSDTQYF. The CDR3 DNA is TGTGCCAGCAGTTTTGCTTCTAGGGGGCGCACAACCTCAGATACGCAGTATTTT.